This T cell receptor (beta chain) was recovered during a study of vaccination effects on CD4 cells after COVID-19. Generated by immunoSEQ multiplex PCR, the TCRdb table keeps only in-frame clones and is missing some. The repertoire holds about 72,000 clones, roughly 80% seen once, with about 2% in the top ten. Details on this clone: Its target is unknown.

Scientists isolated CD4+ T cells after an approximately ten-day culture period ended. CDR1 and CDR2 from the germline V gene are MGHRA and YSYEKL. The CDR3 is 17 residues long. Trimming removed 0 bases at V and 6 bases at J, with 18 bases between. This clonotype was obtained from a human donor who received a COVID-19 vaccine. This chain joins TRBV4-1 and TRBJ2-4; D gene uncertain. The material was CD4+ T cells from PBMCs cultured without peptide, obtained before COVID-19 vaccination. This CDR3 is CASSQDKDLWGGNIQYF. Here the CDR3 DNA reads TGCGCCAGCAGCCAAGATAAGGACCTCTGGGGTGGAAACATTCAGTACTTC.